The TCR beta chain described here comes from a study of blood T cell repertoires in COVID-19. As for the study in general: The United States, Italy and Spain supplied acute and convalescent COVID-19 samples. T cells, B-cell-depleted T cells, or PBMCs supplied cDNA or gDNA.

Original analysis: Quantification of nucleated cells was approximated via reference gene primer amplification. Repertoires were generated with immunoSEQ multiplex PCR, while TCRdb's copy carries only in-frame clones and drops some. The D gene and trimming were derived from the DNA, and the V and J assignments and clone size from that table. The data hold hundreds of thousands of clones, with around 90% observed a single time. J gave up 2 bases and V 10 bases, and 6 bases lay outside the gene matches. The CDR3 covers 14 residues. CDR1 is LNHDA and CDR2 is SQIVND in the germline V gene (reference sequence).

The clonotype was recovered from a man between 18 and 35 years old with active or convalescent COVID-19. The chain couples TRBV19 to TRBJ2-1; TRBD2 matches at 9 bases. Sequencing input: peripheral blood. The CDR3 nucleotides read TGTGCCACTTCGGTAGCGGGGGCCTACAATGAGCAGTTCTTC. Encoded protein: CATSVAGAYNEQFF.